Below are 22 T cell receptor beta chains sequenced from a single sample in a study of cytomegalovirus exposure and HLA in healthy donors. The PCR contained 60 Vbeta and 13 Jbeta primers. Some clones are missing from TCRdb's copy, which holds only in-frame ones; the method was immunoSEQ multiplex PCR. The sample has 150,000 to 200,000 clones, roughly 77% seen once; the top ten hold roughly 1.4%. Sample: PBMCs. The receptors originated from a woman between 50 and 59 years old in good health and CMV-seronegative.

J is TRBJ2-1 and V is TRBV30; maybe TRBD2 (6 bases). The CDR3 has 12 amino acids. The V gene's germline CDR1 is GTSNPN and CDR2 SVGIG (reference sequence). Trimming stripped 0 bases from V and 11 bases from J, with 11 bases between. DNA for the CDR3: TGTGCCTGGAGTGTACGAGCGGGCCAGCAGTTCTTC. Translating gives CAWSVRAGQQFF.

The rearrangement joins TRBV7-9 to TRBJ2-5; possible D gene TRBD2, 7 bases. Germline V gives CDR1 SEHNR, CDR2 FQNEAQ (reference sequence). The CDR3 consists of 16 residues. V was trimmed by 2 bases and J by 4 bases, leaving 17 bases between them. CDR3 coding DNA: TGTGCCAGCAGCTTAATATCGGGGGGCTTGCGAGAGACCCAGTACTTC. Its protein product is CASSLISGGLRETQYF.

The rearrangement uses TRBV28 and TRBJ2-1; 7 nucleotides agree with TRBD1. After removal of 7 bases from V and 0 bases from J, the junction contained 9 bases not matched to a gene. The CDR3 runs to 16 residues. CDR1 is MDHEN, CDR2 SYDVKM, per germline. The DNA for the CDR3 is TGTGCCAGCACCTTGACAGGGCCGCGCTCCTACAATGAGCAGTTCTTC. It specifies CASTLTGPRSYNEQFF.

The chain combines TRBV11-2 with TRBJ2-7; tentatively, D is TRBD1 (5 bases). CDR1 SGHAT and CDR2 FQNNGV come from the germline V gene. Trimming cost V 5 bases and J 3 bases, with 8 bases left between them. This CDR3 has 12 amino acids. The CDR3 reads CASSGDSYEQYF. CDR3 coding DNA: TGTGCCAGCAGCGGAGACAGCTACGAGCAGTACTTC. Full variable domain (missing parts from reference TRBV11-2 and TRBJ2-7): EAGVAQSPRYKIIEKRQSVAFWCNPISGHATLYWYQQILGQGPKLLIQFQNNGVVDDSQLPKDRFSAERLKGVDSTLKIQPAKLEDSAVYLCASSGDSYEQYFGPGTRLTVT.

The chain links TRBV6-5 to TRBJ1-2; perhaps TRBD1 as D (5 bases). V was shortened by 7 bases and J by 6 bases, with 12 bases between the two germline ends. This CDR3 contains 12 residues. Germline V gene sequence: CDR1 MNHEY, CDR2 SVGAGI. The CDR3 DNA follows: TGTGCCAGCACAGTGGGGCATAATGGCTACACCTTC. Translated, it gives CASTVGHNGYTF.

V and J are TRBV7-8 and TRBJ1-2, with D possibly being TRBD1 (5 bases). Germline CDR1 is SGHVS and CDR2 is FQNEAQ. Trimming took 1 base from V and 4 from J, leaving 16 bases between them. The CDR3 has 16 amino acids. The CDR3 nucleotides are TGTGCCAGCAGCTTAGAGGAGGGGCTGACTTTCTATGGCTACACCTTC. Translation gives CASSLEEGLTFYGYTF. Combining the CDR3 with reference TRBV7-8 and TRBJ1-2 gives the whole variable domain GAGVSQSPRYKVAKRGQDVALRCDPISGHVSLFWYQQALGQGPEFLTYFQNEAQLDKSGLPSDRFFAERPEGSVSTLKIQRTQQEDSAVYLCASSLEEGLTFYGYTFGSGTRLTVV.

The chain joins TRBV7-9 to TRBJ2-3; perhaps TRBD2 as D (6 bases). The CDR3 is 13 amino acids. The germline V and J ends were trimmed by 8 bases and 3 bases, with 12 bases remaining between them. Germline lookup yields CDR1 SEHNR and CDR2 FQNEAQ (reference sequence). The CDR3 sequence: CASLKEGTDTQYF. The CDR3 DNA follows: TGTGCCAGCCTAAAGGAGGGAACAGATACGCAGTATTTT.

This clone occurred a few times. The CDR3 nucleotides read TGTGCCAGCAGCGGCTCACCTCAGGGGATAGGGTATGGCTACACCTTC. Translation: CASSGSPQGIGYGYTF. The chain is built from TRBV9 and TRBJ1-2, with a possible D match to TRBD1 (6 bases). The CDR3 contains 16 residues. The V gene lost 3 bases and the J gene lost 5 bases, with 20 bases spanning the gap. Germline assignment: CDR1 SGDLS and CDR2 YYNGEE.

This chain links TRBV5-1 with TRBJ1-4, with D possibly TRBD1 on 5 matching bases. There are 14 residues in the CDR3. V lost 0 bases, J lost 8 bases, and 11 bases lay in between. Germline lookup yields CDR1 SGHRS and CDR2 YFSETQ. CDR3 in DNA: TGCGCCAGCAGCTTGGCAGGGTTGGACGAAAAACTGTTTTTT. Encoded protein: CASSLAGLDEKLFF.

The chain combines TRBV5-6 with TRBJ1-2; maybe TRBD1 (5 bases). Germline V CDR1 and CDR2: SGHDT, YYEEEE. The CDR3 has 14 residues. Trimming left V 3 bases short and J 2 bases short, with 11 bases between. Here the CDR3 reads CASSSRGANYGYTF. CDR3 nucleotide sequence: TGTGCCAGCAGCTCGCGGGGCGCGAACTATGGCTACACCTTC.

This clone was found a few times. This CDR3 is CASSRGGGGGDTQYF. CDR3 coding DNA: TGTGCCAGCAGCCGGGGAGGGGGGGGTGGTGATACGCAGTATTTT. This rearrangement joins TRBV27 to TRBJ2-3, with TRBD2 as a possible D gene (7 bases). V was clipped by 6 bases and J by 6 bases, with 19 bases between them. Germline CDR1 is MNHEY and CDR2 is SMNVEV (reference sequence). The CDR3 has 15 residues.

The V gene is TRBV9, the J gene TRBJ2-2; 7 bases are a match to TRBD2. The germline gives CDR1 SGDLS, CDR2 YYNGEE. The CDR3 consists of 14 residues. V gave up 3 bases and J gave up 5 bases; unmatched junction bases: 4. In DNA form, the CDR3 reads TGTGCCAGCAGCGCCCGGGGGGAAACCGGGGAGCTGTTTTTT. It specifies CASSARGETGELFF.

The chain carries TRBV19 and TRBJ1-5; D perhaps matches TRBD1 (5 bases). Per germline, CDR1 LNHDA and CDR2 SQIVND (reference sequence). V was shortened by 9 bases and J by 5 bases, with 17 bases between the two germline ends. This CDR3 region has 14 residues. The CDR3 protein is CASRRDGYDQPQHF. CDR3 sequence (DNA): TGTGCCAGCAGGCGGGACGGCTATGATCAGCCCCAGCATTTT. The full variable domain, with the rest looked up from reference TRBV19 and TRBJ1-5, is DGGITQSPKYLFRKEGQNVTLSCEQNLNHDAMYWYRQDPGQGLRLIYYSQIVNDFQKGDIAEGYSVSREKKESFPLTVTSAQKNPTAFYLCASRRDGYDQPQHFGDGTRLSIL.

V usage is TRBV10-3 and J usage is TRBJ2-1, with a tentative D call TRBD1 (5 bases). CDR1 is ENHRY and CDR2 is SYGVKD in the germline V gene. The CDR3 contains 14 residues. The V end lost 5 bases, the J end lost 10 bases, and 18 bases lay between the germline ends. The CDR3 here is CAISTQVGTDEQFF. DNA for the CDR3: TGTGCCATCAGTACACAGGTAGGCACGGACGAGCAGTTCTTC.

The rearrangement joins TRBV5-8 to TRBJ2-3; D is possibly TRBD1 (6 bases). The germline V gene has CDR1 SGHTS and CDR2 YDEGEE. The CDR3 covers 15 residues. Trimming took 4 bases from V and 0 from J, leaving 12 bases between them. CDR3 sequence reads: CASSLQGGSTDTQYF. CDR3 coding DNA: TGTGCCAGCAGCCTACAGGGCGGGAGCACAGATACGCAGTATTTT.

This clone was seen only a few times. The rearrangement joins TRBV27 to TRBJ1-6; unclear D gene. The CDR3 covers 14 residues. V was clipped by 2 bases and J by 5 bases, with 7 bases between them. Germline lookup yields CDR1 MNHEY and CDR2 SMNVEV (reference sequence). CDR3 DNA sequence: TGTGCCAGCAGTTTAGAACACAATAATTCACCCCTCCACTTT. Protein sequence: CASSLEHNNSPLHF.

The chain links TRBV7-9 to TRBJ2-7; D ambiguous. Trimming removed 5 bases from V and 5 bases from J, with 13 bases in between. CDR1 and CDR2 (germline): SEHNR, FQNEAQ (reference sequence). The CDR3 is 13 amino acids. Here the CDR3 DNA reads TGTGCCAGCAGCGGTAGTCGACACCACGAGCAGTACTTC. This gives the protein CASSGSRHHEQYF.

This chain joins TRBV7-2 and TRBJ2-7; 10 bases align to TRBD1. Trimming took 5 bases from V and 2 from J; bases not matched to a gene: 3. The CDR3 consists of 14 residues. CDR1 and CDR2 (germline): SGHTA, FQGNSA. This CDR3 is CASSRDRGPYEQYF. The CDR3 bases are TGTGCCAGCAGCCGAGACAGGGGGCCCTACGAGCAGTACTTC.

The genes are TRBV2 and TRBJ2-3; D may be TRBD1 (6 bases). Per the germline V gene, CDR1 is SNHLY and CDR2 is FYNNEI. This CDR3 comprises 15 residues. The V gene lost 6 bases and the J gene lost 4 bases, with 17 bases spanning the gap. CDR3 DNA: TGTGCCAGCAGCCGCAGGGGCGAGGTTGCAGATACGCAGTATTTT. Translating gives CASSRRGEVADTQYF.

V usage is TRBV7-9 and J usage is TRBJ1-1; possibly TRBD1 for D (5 bases). The CDR3 is 14 amino acids. Trimming took 5 bases from V and 4 from J, leaving 14 bases between them. Germline CDR1 reads SEHNR; CDR2 reads FQNEAQ (reference sequence). The CDR3 spells CASSRIQGSTEAFF. CDR3 DNA sequence: TGTGCCAGCAGCCGCATTCAGGGAAGCACTGAAGCTTTCTTT.

J is TRBJ2-1 and V is TRBV30, with D unresolved. V lost 2 bases to trimming and J lost 5 bases, with 7 bases between them. CDR3 length equals 12 residues. CDR1 GTSNPN and CDR2 SVGIG come from the germline V gene (reference sequence). The DNA for the CDR3 is TGTGCCTGGAGTAAGACAAACAATGAGCAGTTCTTC. Protein: CAWSKTNNEQFF.

CDR3 DNA sequence: TGTGCCAGCAGTGAATTGGTGCTAGCCTCCCAAGAGACCCAGTACTTC. Encoded protein: CASSELVLASQETQYF. The V gene is TRBV25-1, the J gene TRBJ2-5; tentatively, D is TRBD2 (5 bases). The germline V and J ends were trimmed by 1 base and 1 base, with 13 bases remaining between them. From germline, CDR1 is MGHDK and CDR2 SYGVNS. The CDR3 covers 16 residues.